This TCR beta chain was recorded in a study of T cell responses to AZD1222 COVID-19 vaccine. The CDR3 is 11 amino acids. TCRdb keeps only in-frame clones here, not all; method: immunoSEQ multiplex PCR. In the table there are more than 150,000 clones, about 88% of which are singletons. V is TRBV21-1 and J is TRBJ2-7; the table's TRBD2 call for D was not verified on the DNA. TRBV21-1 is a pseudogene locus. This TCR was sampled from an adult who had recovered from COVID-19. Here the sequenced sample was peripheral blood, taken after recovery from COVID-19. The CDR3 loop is CASPPRGEQYF. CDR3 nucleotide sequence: TGTGCCAGCCCCCCCCGGGGCGAGCAGTACTTC.